Presented here are 10 T cell receptor beta chains from one specimen sequenced in a study of control samples from healthy donors and cancer patients (dated by TCRdb to 2020 to 2022). Library creation used the immunoSEQ multiplex PCR assay. The clones in this table, taken by TCRdb from immuneACCESS, are in-frame only. Not every clone is retained; where verified, under half of the shortfall comes from an unresolved V gene, and the cause of the rest is unknown. The sample data list about 140,000 clones, and about 90% of these were observed just once. The ten largest clones represent less than 8.5% of the sample. Sequences were obtained from blood. These receptors all come from a man in his late teens or twenties in good health.

This clone was counted only a few times. This sequence joins TRBV5-1 and TRBJ1-1; D unclear. Between the trimmed V and J ends, which lost 2 bases and 1 base, there was a span of 9 bases. The CDR3 loop spans 14 amino acids. CDR1 is SGHRS and CDR2 is YFSETQ in the germline V gene. The CDR3 spells CASSFTVKNTEAFF. In DNA form, the CDR3 reads TGCGCCAGCAGCTTCACAGTTAAGAACACTGAAGCTTTCTTT.

The genes are TRBV5-5 and TRBJ2-7, with TRBD2 matching over 9 bases. The J segment lost 2 bases and the V segment lost 7 bases, leaving 4 bases of the junction unmatched. Germline assignment: CDR1 SGHKS and CDR2 YYEKEE (reference sequence). The CDR3 is made up of 13 amino acids. The CDR3 loop reads CASGRGGAYEQYF. The CDR3 nucleotides read TGTGCCAGCGGGCGCGGGGGGGCCTACGAGCAGTACTTC.

The chain recombines TRBV6-6 with TRBJ1-1; D ambiguous. Trimming took 5 bases from V and 1 from J, leaving 8 bases between them. Germline CDR1 and CDR2: MNHNY and SVGAGI (reference sequence). The CDR3 contains 13 residues. The CDR3 loop is CASSGSGNTEAFF. CDR3 DNA: TGTGCCAGCAGTGGTTCAGGGAACACTGAAGCTTTCTTT.

This chain connects TRBV30 to TRBJ1-5; D is uncertain. CDR1 is GTSNPN, CDR2 SVGIG, per germline (reference sequence). V was pared by 2 bases and J by 4 bases, with 9 bases between. CDR3 length: 13 residues. The CDR3 DNA is TGTGCCTGGAGTCTCGGGCTTAATCAGCCCCAGCATTTT. It codes for CAWSLGLNQPQHF.

The chain carries TRBV30 and TRBJ1-6; D is undetermined. The V gene lost 4 bases and the J gene lost 7 bases, with 11 bases spanning the gap. Germline values: CDR1 GTSNPN, CDR2 SVGIG (reference sequence). This CDR3 is 13 amino acids long. The CDR3 loop reads CAWTRTDNSPLHF. As DNA, the CDR3 is TGTGCCTGGACCCGGACGGACAATTCACCCCTCCACTTT.

The CDR3 region has the DNA TGTGCCATCAGTTTGGACGGGCAGCCCCAGCATTTT. Translation: CAISLDGQPQHF. The rearrangement uses TRBV10-3 and TRBJ1-5; D is uncertain. CDR3 length: 12 residues. Trimming pared 5 bases from V and 7 bases from J, leaving 9 bases between. CDR1 and CDR2 from the germline V gene are ENHRY and SYGVKD.

This rearrangement joins TRBV12-3 or TRBV12-4 to TRBJ1-1; the D is unclear. Trimming took 1 base from V and 6 from J, leaving 3 bases between them. The CDR3 length is 11 residues. The CDR3 loop is CASSLVAEAFF. In DNA form, the CDR3 reads TGTGCCAGCAGTTTAGTTGCTGAAGCTTTCTTT.

This chain uses TRBV3-1 (or the pseudogene TRBV3-2) with TRBJ1-5; D not resolved. Germline CDR1 reads LGHDT; CDR2 reads YNNKEL (reference sequence). This CDR3 has 13 amino acids. Trimming left V 3 bases short and J 5 bases short, with 8 bases between. The DNA for the CDR3 is TGTGCCAGCAGCCAGTGGACCGATCAGCCCCAGCATTTT. Its protein product is CASSQWTDQPQHF.

In its sample, this clone was seen once. In nucleotides, the CDR3 is TGCGCCAGCAGCCGAAGCGGGGGCTCAGATACGCAGTATTTT. Translation gives CASSRSGGSDTQYF. V and J are TRBV4-3 and TRBJ2-3, with 8 bases lining up with TRBD2. The CDR3 length is 14 residues. J lost 4 bases, V lost 4 bases, and 4 bases had no gene match. Germline values: CDR1 LGHNA, CDR2 YSLEER.

V usage is TRBV27 and J usage is TRBJ2-1, with D possibly called TRBD1 or TRBD2 (5 bases each). V was trimmed by 6 bases and J by 3 bases, leaving 15 bases between them. The CDR3 loop spans 15 amino acids. Germline values: CDR1 MNHEY, CDR2 SMNVEV (reference sequence). The CDR3 sequence is CASRPGTASYNEQFF. CDR3 DNA sequence: TGTGCCAGCAGACCGGGGACGGCAAGCTACAATGAGCAGTTCTTC.